The sequence of this T cell receptor (beta chain) was determined in a study of T cell responses to AZD1222 COVID-19 vaccine. The study, taken as a whole, reports: The study sampled repertoires only after the peak T cell response. Unmutated variant regions reportedly attract nearly half of all spike-specific TCRs. Among the donors, most were white British and more were female, and clonal diversity was possibly underestimated.

Comment on this clone: The antigen is not known.

Data came from immunoSEQ multiplex PCR; TCRdb stores just in-frame clones and leaves some out. Of around 130,000 clones detected, roughly 85% appear once; the ten largest clones hold 15% to 20%. The TCR originated in an adult in good health. The sample here was peripheral blood, taken on day 0 of MenACWY control vaccination.

Here the CDR3 reads CAISVRGPNQPQHF. The CDR3 bases are TGTGCCATCAGCGTCAGGGGCCCGAATCAGCCCCAGCATTTT. V gene TRBV10-3 combines with J gene TRBJ1-5, with D maybe TRBD1 (6 bases). Trimming left V 6 bases short and J 4 bases short, with 13 bases between. The germline CDR1 and CDR2 sequences are ENHRY and SYGVKD. The CDR3 sequence is 14 residues long.